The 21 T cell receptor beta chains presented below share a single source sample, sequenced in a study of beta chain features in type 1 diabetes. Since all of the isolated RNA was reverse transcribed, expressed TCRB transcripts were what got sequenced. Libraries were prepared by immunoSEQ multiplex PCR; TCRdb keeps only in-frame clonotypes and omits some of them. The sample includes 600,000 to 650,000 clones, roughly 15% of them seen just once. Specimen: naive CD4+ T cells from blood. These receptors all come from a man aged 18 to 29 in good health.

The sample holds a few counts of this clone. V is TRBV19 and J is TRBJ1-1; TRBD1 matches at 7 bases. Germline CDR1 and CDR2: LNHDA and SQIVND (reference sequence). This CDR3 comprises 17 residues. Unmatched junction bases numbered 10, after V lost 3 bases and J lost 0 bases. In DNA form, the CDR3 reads TGTGCCAGTAGTATCAGGGGGATAGACAGCGTGAACACTGAAGCTTTCTTT. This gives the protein CASSIRGIDSVNTEAFF. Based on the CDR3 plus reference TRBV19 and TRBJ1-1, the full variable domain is DGGITQSPKYLFRKEGQNVTLSCEQNLNHDAMYWYRQDPGQGLRLIYYSQIVNDFQKGDIAEGYSVSREKKESFPLTVTSAQKNPTAFYLCASSIRGIDSVNTEAFFGQGTRLTVV.

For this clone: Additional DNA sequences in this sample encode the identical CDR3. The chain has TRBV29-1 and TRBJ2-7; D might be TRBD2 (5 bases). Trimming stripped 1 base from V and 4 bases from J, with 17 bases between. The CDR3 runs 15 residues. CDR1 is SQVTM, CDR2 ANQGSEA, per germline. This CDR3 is CSVEVWERGVYEQYF. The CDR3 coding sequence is TGCAGCGTTGAAGTGTGGGAGCGTGGGGTTTACGAGCAGTACTTC.

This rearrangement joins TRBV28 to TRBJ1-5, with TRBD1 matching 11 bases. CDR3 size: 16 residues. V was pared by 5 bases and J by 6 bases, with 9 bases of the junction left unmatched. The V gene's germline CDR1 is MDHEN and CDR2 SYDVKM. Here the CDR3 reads CASSQTGTGGRQPQHF. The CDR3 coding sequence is TGTGCCAGCAGTCAAACCGGGACAGGGGGACGTCAGCCCCAGCATTTT.

CDR3 sequence (DNA): TGTGCCAGCAGCCCAGGGACAGACTATGGCTACACCTTC. Amino acid sequence: CASSPGTDYGYTF. V usage is TRBV9 and J usage is TRBJ1-2; 7 bases fit TRBD1. The V and J ends lost 4 bases and 3 bases, in that order; junction bases with no gene match: 3. The CDR3 extends over 13 amino acids. The germline gives CDR1 SGDLS, CDR2 YYNGEE.

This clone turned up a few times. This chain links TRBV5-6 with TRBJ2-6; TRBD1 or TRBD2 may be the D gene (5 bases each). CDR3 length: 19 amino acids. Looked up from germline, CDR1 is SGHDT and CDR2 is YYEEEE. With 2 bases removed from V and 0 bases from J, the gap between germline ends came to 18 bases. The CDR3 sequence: CASSFTGRTFASGANVLTF. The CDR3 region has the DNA TGTGCCAGCAGCTTCACGGGGCGGACTTTTGCCTCTGGGGCCAACGTCCTGACTTTC.

The CDR3 here is CAISEFNEQFF. The CDR3, as DNA: TGTGCCATCAGCGAGTTCAATGAGCAGTTCTTC. The chain recombines TRBV6-1 with TRBJ2-1; D gene uncertain. Germline V CDR1 and CDR2: MNHNS, SASEGT. Between the trimmed V and J ends, which lost 10 bases and 6 bases, there was a span of 10 bases. The CDR3 runs 11 residues.

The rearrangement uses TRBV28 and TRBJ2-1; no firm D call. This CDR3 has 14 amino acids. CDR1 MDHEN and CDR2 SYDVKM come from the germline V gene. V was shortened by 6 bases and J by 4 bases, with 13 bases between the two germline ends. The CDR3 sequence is CASRVGFRYNEQFF. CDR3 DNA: TGTGCCAGCAGAGTGGGGTTTCGGTACAATGAGCAGTTCTTC.

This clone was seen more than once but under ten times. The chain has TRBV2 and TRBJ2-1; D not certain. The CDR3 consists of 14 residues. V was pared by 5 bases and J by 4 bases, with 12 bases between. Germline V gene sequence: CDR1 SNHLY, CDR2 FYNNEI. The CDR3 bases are TGTGCCAGCAGTCCCGGTCTGGGTTACAATGAGCAGTTCTTC. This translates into CASSPGLGYNEQFF.

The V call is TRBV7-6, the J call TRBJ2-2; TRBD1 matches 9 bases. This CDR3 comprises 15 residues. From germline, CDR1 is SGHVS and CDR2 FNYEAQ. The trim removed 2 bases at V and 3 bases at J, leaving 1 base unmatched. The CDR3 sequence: CASSLRTGDTGELFF. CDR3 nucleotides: TGTGCCAGCAGCTTAAGGACAGGGGACACCGGGGAGCTGTTTTTT.

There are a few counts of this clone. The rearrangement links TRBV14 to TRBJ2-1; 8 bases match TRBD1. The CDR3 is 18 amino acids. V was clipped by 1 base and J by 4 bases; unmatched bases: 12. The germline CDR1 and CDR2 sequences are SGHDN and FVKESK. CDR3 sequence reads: CASSQGPSGGVWYNEQFF. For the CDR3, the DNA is TGTGCCAGCAGCCAAGGCCCCTCAGGGGGCGTGTGGTACAATGAGCAGTTCTTC.

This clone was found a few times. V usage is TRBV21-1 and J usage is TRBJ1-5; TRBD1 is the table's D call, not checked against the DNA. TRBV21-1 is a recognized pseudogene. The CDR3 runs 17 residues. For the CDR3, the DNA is TGTGCCAGCAGCAAATCCAGCAGGATATATAGCAATCAGCCCCAGCATTTT. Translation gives CASSKSSRIYSNQPQHF.

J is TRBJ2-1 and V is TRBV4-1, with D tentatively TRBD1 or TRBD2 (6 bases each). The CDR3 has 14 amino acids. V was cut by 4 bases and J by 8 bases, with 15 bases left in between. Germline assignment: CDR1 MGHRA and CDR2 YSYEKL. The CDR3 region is CASSRINREDEQFF. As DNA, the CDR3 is TGCGCCAGCAGCCGTATAAACAGGGAGGATGAGCAGTTCTTC.

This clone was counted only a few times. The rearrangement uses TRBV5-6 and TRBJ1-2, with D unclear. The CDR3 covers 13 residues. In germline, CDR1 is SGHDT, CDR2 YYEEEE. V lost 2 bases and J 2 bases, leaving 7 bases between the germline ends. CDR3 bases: TGTGCCAGCAGCTTTGGACGGAACTATGGCTACACCTTC. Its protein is CASSFGRNYGYTF. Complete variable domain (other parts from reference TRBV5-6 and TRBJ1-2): DAGVTQSPTHLIKTRGQQVTLRCSPKSGHDTVSWYQQALGQGPQFIFQYYEEEERQRGNFPDRFSGHQFPNYSSELNVNALLLGDSALYLCASSFGRNYGYTFGSGTRLTVV.

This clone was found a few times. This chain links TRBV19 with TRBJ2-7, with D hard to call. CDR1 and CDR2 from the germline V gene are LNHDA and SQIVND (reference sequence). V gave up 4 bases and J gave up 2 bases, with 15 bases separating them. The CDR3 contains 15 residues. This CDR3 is CASSKTLLITYEQYF. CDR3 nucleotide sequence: TGTGCCAGTAGTAAGACCCTTCTTATTACCTACGAGCAGTACTTC.

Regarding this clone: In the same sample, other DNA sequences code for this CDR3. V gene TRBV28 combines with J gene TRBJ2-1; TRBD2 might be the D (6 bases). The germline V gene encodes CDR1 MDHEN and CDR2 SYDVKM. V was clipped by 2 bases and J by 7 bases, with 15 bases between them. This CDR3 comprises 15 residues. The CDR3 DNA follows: TGTGCCAGCAGTTTAGGAGGTCTGGGGAGGAATGAGCAGTTCTTC. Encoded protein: CASSLGGLGRNEQFF.

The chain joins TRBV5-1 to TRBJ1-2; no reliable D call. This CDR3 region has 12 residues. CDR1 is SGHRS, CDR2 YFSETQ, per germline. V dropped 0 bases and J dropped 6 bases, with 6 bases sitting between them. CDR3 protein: CASSLVGNGYTF. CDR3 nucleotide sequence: TGCGCCAGCAGCTTGGTAGGGAATGGCTACACCTTC.

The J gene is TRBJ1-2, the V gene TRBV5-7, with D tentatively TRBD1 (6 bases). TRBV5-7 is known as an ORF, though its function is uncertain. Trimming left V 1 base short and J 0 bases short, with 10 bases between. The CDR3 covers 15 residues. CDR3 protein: CASSLIGGTNYGYTF. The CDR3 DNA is TGTGCCAGCAGCTTGATAGGGGGAACTAACTATGGCTACACCTTC.

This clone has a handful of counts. The CDR3 is CASSLGQGGTTGELFF. The DNA of the CDR3 is TGTGCCAGCAGCTTGGGGCAGGGTGGTACCACCGGGGAGCTGTTTTTT. The chain joins TRBV5-4 to TRBJ2-2; weak D call: TRBD1 (5 bases). The germline CDR1 and CDR2 sequences are SGHNT and YYREEE (reference sequence). The CDR3 is 16 amino acids. Between the trimmed V and J ends, which lost 0 bases and 4 bases, there was a span of 13 bases.

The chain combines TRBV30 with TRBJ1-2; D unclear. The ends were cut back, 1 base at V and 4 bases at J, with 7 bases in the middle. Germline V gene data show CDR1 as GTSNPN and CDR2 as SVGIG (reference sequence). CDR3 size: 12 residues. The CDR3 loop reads CAWSDRPYGYTF. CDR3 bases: TGTGCCTGGAGTGACCGGCCCTATGGCTACACCTTC.

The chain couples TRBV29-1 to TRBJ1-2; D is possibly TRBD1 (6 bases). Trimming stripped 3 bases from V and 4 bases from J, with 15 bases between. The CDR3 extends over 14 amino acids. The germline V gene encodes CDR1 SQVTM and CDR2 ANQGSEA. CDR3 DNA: TGCAGCGTTGAGTGGGGGGCAGATGTCTATGGCTACACCTTC. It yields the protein CSVEWGADVYGYTF.

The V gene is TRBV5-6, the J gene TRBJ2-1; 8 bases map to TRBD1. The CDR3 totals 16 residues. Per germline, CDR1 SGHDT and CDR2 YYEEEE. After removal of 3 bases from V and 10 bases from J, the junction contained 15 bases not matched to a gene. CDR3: CASSSQGAGVLVEQFF. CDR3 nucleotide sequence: TGTGCCAGCAGCTCTCAGGGGGCTGGAGTTTTGGTGGAGCAGTTCTTC.